A selection of T cell receptor beta chains follows, all from one sample in a study of siplizumab effects on memory and regulatory T cells. Assay: immunoSEQ multiplex PCR; the TCRdb copy retains only in-frame clones and omits some. The sample lists nearly 85,000 clones, 95% occurring once. The specimen sequenced was CD8+ T cells sorted from blood. These receptors originate from a human donor in good health. The CDR3 runs from the conserved cysteine through the conserved F or W. A D gene is named only where the DNA matches it firmly. The listing skips clone size in some rows; elsewhere it reads once, few, many or a size class.

v_call: TRBV4-1
d_call: TRBD1
j_call: TRBJ2-7
cdr3_length: 15
clone_size: .
cdr3_aa: CASSQRTGQSYEQYF
cdr3_nt: TGCGCCAGCAGCCAAAGGACAGGGCAATCCTACGAGCAGTACTTC

v_call: TRBV19
d_call: TRBD2
j_call: TRBJ2-7
cdr3_length: 15
clone_size: .
cdr3_aa: CASSALGGGVHEQYF
cdr3_nt: TGTGCCAGTAGTGCCCTCGGGGGAGGGGTCCACGAGCAGTACTTC

v_call: TRBV28
d_call: .
j_call: TRBJ1-5
cdr3_length: 15
clone_size: .
cdr3_aa: CASSQQDYSNQPQHF
cdr3_nt: TGTGCCAGCAGCCAACAGGACTATAGCAATCAGCCCCAGCATTTT

v_call: TRBV6-6
d_call: .
j_call: TRBJ2-1
cdr3_length: 15
clone_size: .
cdr3_aa: CASSYPGGSGNEQFF
cdr3_nt: TGTGCCAGCAGTTACCCAGGAGGGAGCGGGAATGAGCAGTTCTTC

v_call: TRBV10-2
d_call: .
j_call: TRBJ2-1
cdr3_length: 13
clone_size: .
cdr3_aa: CASSEKRMNEQFF
cdr3_nt: TGCGCCAGCAGTGAAAAGAGAATGAATGAGCAGTTCTTC

v_call: TRBV5-4
d_call: .
j_call: TRBJ2-7
cdr3_length: 11
clone_size: .
cdr3_aa: CASSLRNEQYF
cdr3_nt: TGTGCCAGCAGCTTAAGGAACGAGCAGTACTTC

v_call: TRBV13
d_call: .
j_call: TRBJ2-1
cdr3_length: 14
clone_size: .
cdr3_aa: CASSVGLRGNEQFF
cdr3_nt: TGTGCCAGCAGCGTGGGACTTCGGGGCAATGAGCAGTTCTTC

v_call: TRBV9
d_call: .
j_call: TRBJ1-3
cdr3_length: 15
clone_size: .
cdr3_aa: CASSPKGGSGNTIYF
cdr3_nt: TGTGCCAGCAGTCCTAAGGGGGGCTCTGGAAACACCATATATTTT

v_call: TRBV27
d_call: .
j_call: TRBJ1-4
cdr3_length: 15
clone_size: .
cdr3_aa: CASSLRGRINEKLFF
cdr3_nt: TGTGCCAGCAGTTTAAGGGGACGGATTAATGAAAAACTGTTTTTT

v_call: TRBV2
d_call: TRBD1
j_call: TRBJ2-7
cdr3_length: 15
clone_size: .
cdr3_aa: CASSGARQGVHEQYF
cdr3_nt: TGTGCCAGCAGTGGAGCGAGACAGGGGGTCCACGAGCAGTACTTC

v_call: TRBV9
d_call: .
j_call: TRBJ2-2
cdr3_length: 15
clone_size: .
cdr3_aa: CASSVGTQNTGELFF
cdr3_nt: TGTGCCAGCAGCGTGGGGACTCAAAACACCGGGGAGCTGTTTTTT

v_call: TRBV7-9
d_call: TRBD1
j_call: TRBJ2-5
cdr3_length: 15
clone_size: .
cdr3_aa: CASSPRTGPQETQYF
cdr3_nt: TGTGCCAGCAGCCCACGGACAGGGCCCCAAGAGACCCAGTACTTC

v_call: TRBV27
d_call: .
j_call: TRBJ1-2
cdr3_length: 12
clone_size: once
cdr3_aa: CASRDPYYGYTF
cdr3_nt: TGTGCCAGCAGGGATCCCTACTATGGCTACACCTTC

v_call: TRBV19
d_call: TRBD1
j_call: TRBJ1-1
cdr3_length: 15
clone_size: .
cdr3_aa: CASSIGYRGGTEAFF
cdr3_nt: TGTGCCAGTAGTATTGGATACAGGGGGGGGACTGAAGCTTTCTTT

v_call: TRBV7-2
d_call: TRBD2
j_call: TRBJ2-7
cdr3_length: 16
clone_size: .
cdr3_aa: CASSTGLAGGIYEQYF
cdr3_nt: TGTGCCAGCAGCACGGGACTAGCGGGAGGTATCTACGAGCAGTACTTC

v_call: TRBV4-1
d_call: .
j_call: TRBJ2-1
cdr3_length: 16
clone_size: .
cdr3_aa: CASSPKAGAPYNEQFF
cdr3_nt: TGCGCCAGCAGCCCCAAAGCGGGTGCCCCTTACAATGAGCAGTTCTTC

v_call: TRBV4-1
d_call: .
j_call: TRBJ2-7
cdr3_length: 16
clone_size: once
cdr3_aa: CASSQEGTDWTYEQYF
cdr3_nt: TGCGCCAGCAGCCAAGAAGGCACGGACTGGACCTACGAGCAGTACTTC

v_call: TRBV19
d_call: TRBD2
j_call: TRBJ2-7
cdr3_length: 13
clone_size: .
cdr3_aa: CASSGGVFGEQYF
cdr3_nt: TGTGCCAGTAGTGGGGGGGTTTTCGGCGAGCAGTACTTC

v_call: TRBV4-2
d_call: TRBD2
j_call: TRBJ2-1
cdr3_length: 17
clone_size: .
cdr3_aa: CASSQPTSGTFYNEQFF
cdr3_nt: TGTGCCAGCAGCCAGCCCACTAGCGGGACGTTTTACAATGAGCAGTTCTTC

v_call: TRBV5-8
d_call: .
j_call: TRBJ1-2
cdr3_length: 13
clone_size: .
cdr3_aa: CASSFSTVDGYTF
cdr3_nt: TGTGCCAGCAGCTTTTCAACTGTGGATGGCTACACCTTC

v_call: TRBV4-2
d_call: .
j_call: TRBJ2-7
cdr3_length: 15
clone_size: .
cdr3_aa: CASSQQSGGGSEQYF
cdr3_nt: TGTGCCAGCAGCCAACAAAGTGGGGGCGGGTCCGAGCAGTACTTC

v_call: TRBV5-1
d_call: .
j_call: TRBJ1-1
cdr3_length: 13
clone_size: .
cdr3_aa: CASSLTWNTEAFF
cdr3_nt: TGCGCCAGCAGCTTGACCTGGAACACTGAAGCTTTCTTT

v_call: TRBV4-1
d_call: TRBD2
j_call: TRBJ2-3
cdr3_length: 16
clone_size: .
cdr3_aa: CASSGWTSGSTDTQYF
cdr3_nt: TGCGCCAGCAGCGGCTGGACTAGCGGGAGCACAGATACGCAGTATTTT

v_call: TRBV9
d_call: .
j_call: TRBJ2-2
cdr3_length: 13
clone_size: .
cdr3_aa: CASSPSRAGELFF
cdr3_nt: TGTGCCAGCAGCCCAAGCCGGGCCGGGGAGCTGTTTTTT

v_call: TRBV12-5
d_call: .
j_call: TRBJ2-5
cdr3_length: 14
clone_size: .
cdr3_aa: CASGLWLNKETQYF
cdr3_nt: TGTGCTAGTGGTTTGTGGCTGAACAAAGAGACCCAGTACTTC

v_call: TRBV7-8
d_call: .
j_call: TRBJ2-6
cdr3_length: 16
clone_size: .
cdr3_aa: CASSLAGYSGANVLTF
cdr3_nt: TGTGCCAGCAGCTTAGCGGGCTACTCTGGGGCCAACGTCCTGACTTTC

v_call: TRBV4-1
d_call: .
j_call: TRBJ2-1
cdr3_length: 13
clone_size: .
cdr3_aa: CASSLGQYNEQFF
cdr3_nt: TGCGCCAGCAGCCTCGGACAGTACAATGAGCAGTTCTTC

v_call: TRBV28
d_call: .
j_call: TRBJ1-3
cdr3_length: 16
clone_size: .
cdr3_aa: CASRPGEGSSGNTIYF
cdr3_nt: TGTGCCAGCAGGCCCGGAGAGGGGAGCTCTGGAAACACCATATATTTT

v_call: TRBV21-1
d_call: .
j_call: TRBJ2-1
cdr3_length: 15
clone_size: .
cdr3_aa: CASSDGSSSYNEQFF
cdr3_nt: TGTGCCAGCAGCGACGGATCTAGCTCCTACAATGAGCAGTTCTTC

v_call: TRBV6-6
d_call: .
j_call: TRBJ2-5
cdr3_length: 13
clone_size: .
cdr3_aa: CASTGQLQETQYF
cdr3_nt: TGTGCCAGCACCGGACAGCTCCAAGAGACCCAGTACTTC

v_call: TRBV2
d_call: TRBD1
j_call: TRBJ1-4
cdr3_length: 15
clone_size: .
cdr3_aa: CASSETDRGDEKLFF
cdr3_nt: TGTGCCAGCAGTGAAACAGACAGGGGAGATGAAAAACTGTTTTTT

v_call: TRBV7-3
d_call: .
j_call: TRBJ1-1
cdr3_length: 13
clone_size: .
cdr3_aa: CASSLLGNTEAFF
cdr3_nt: TGTGCCAGCAGCTTACTGGGGAACACTGAAGCTTTCTTT

v_call: TRBV5-1
d_call: .
j_call: TRBJ1-5
cdr3_length: 15
clone_size: .
cdr3_aa: CASSALTEGHQPQHF
cdr3_nt: TGCGCCAGCAGCGCCCTGACAGAGGGCCATCAGCCCCAGCATTTT

v_call: TRBV28
d_call: .
j_call: TRBJ2-7
cdr3_length: 14
clone_size: .
cdr3_aa: CASSFRGVAYEQYF
cdr3_nt: TGTGCCAGCAGTTTCCGAGGAGTAGCCTACGAGCAGTACTTC

v_call: TRBV7-3
d_call: TRBD2
j_call: TRBJ2-1
cdr3_length: 15
clone_size: .
cdr3_aa: CASSQLAGANNEQFF
cdr3_nt: TGTGCCAGCAGCCAACTAGCGGGAGCCAACAATGAGCAGTTCTTC

v_call: TRBV27
d_call: TRBD1
j_call: TRBJ2-3
cdr3_length: 16
clone_size: .
cdr3_aa: CASSLYGDSGTDTQYF
cdr3_nt: TGTGCCAGCAGTTTATACGGGGACAGCGGCACAGATACGCAGTATTTT

v_call: TRBV7-8
d_call: TRBD2
j_call: TRBJ2-3
cdr3_length: 17
clone_size: .
cdr3_aa: CASSQEKTSGRTDTQYF
cdr3_nt: TGTGCCAGCAGCCAAGAAAAGACTAGCGGGAGGACAGATACGCAGTATTTT

v_call: TRBV9
d_call: .
j_call: TRBJ2-7
cdr3_length: 13
clone_size: .
cdr3_aa: CASSVATSYEQYF
cdr3_nt: TGTGCCAGCAGCGTAGCTACCTCCTACGAGCAGTACTTC

v_call: TRBV7-9
d_call: .
j_call: TRBJ2-7
cdr3_length: 14
clone_size: .
cdr3_aa: CASSFQNEGPEQYF
cdr3_nt: TGTGCCAGCAGCTTCCAAAACGAAGGGCCCGAGCAGTACTTC

v_call: TRBV27
d_call: TRBD2
j_call: TRBJ2-7
cdr3_length: 15
clone_size: .
cdr3_aa: CASSPLAGDGYEQYF
cdr3_nt: TGTGCCAGCAGTCCTCTAGCGGGAGACGGCTACGAGCAGTACTTC

v_call: TRBV4-1
d_call: TRBD2
j_call: TRBJ2-3
cdr3_length: 17
clone_size: .
cdr3_aa: CASSQGGRPPSTDTQYF
cdr3_nt: TGCGCCAGCAGCCAAGGCGGGAGGCCACCTAGCACAGATACGCAGTATTTT

v_call: TRBV28
d_call: .
j_call: TRBJ2-7
cdr3_length: 14
clone_size: .
cdr3_aa: CASGFSGDTYEQYF
cdr3_nt: TGTGCCAGCGGCTTTTCAGGGGACACCTACGAGCAGTACTTC

v_call: TRBV7-6
d_call: .
j_call: TRBJ2-7
cdr3_length: 13
clone_size: .
cdr3_aa: CASSLGQFYEQYF
cdr3_nt: TGTGCCAGCAGCTTAGGGCAGTTCTACGAGCAGTACTTC

v_call: TRBV11-2
d_call: .
j_call: TRBJ2-7
cdr3_length: 14
clone_size: .
cdr3_aa: CASSFTQGGAEQYF
cdr3_nt: TGTGCCAGCAGCTTTACCCAGGGTGGGGCCGAGCAGTACTTC

v_call: TRBV29-1
d_call: TRBD2
j_call: TRBJ2-5
cdr3_length: 15
clone_size: .
cdr3_aa: CSVVLAGGRIETQYF
cdr3_nt: TGCAGCGTTGTCCTAGCGGGAGGGCGTATCGAGACCCAGTACTTC